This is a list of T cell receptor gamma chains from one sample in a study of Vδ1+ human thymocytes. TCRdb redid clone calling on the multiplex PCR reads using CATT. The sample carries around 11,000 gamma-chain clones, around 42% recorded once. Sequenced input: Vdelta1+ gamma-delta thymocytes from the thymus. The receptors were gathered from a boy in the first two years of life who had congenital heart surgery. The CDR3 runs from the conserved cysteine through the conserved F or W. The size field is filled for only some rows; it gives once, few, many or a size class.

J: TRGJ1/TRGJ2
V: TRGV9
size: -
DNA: TGTGCCTTGTGGGAGGTTTCGATGGGGTATAAGAAACTCTTT
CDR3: CALWEVSMGYKKLF

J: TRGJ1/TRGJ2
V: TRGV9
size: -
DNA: TGTGCCTTGTGGGAGGTGGGCCTTTATAAGAAACTCTTT
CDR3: CALWEVGLYKKLF

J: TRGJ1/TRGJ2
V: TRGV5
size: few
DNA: TGTGCCACCTGGGATCCCATTTATTATAAGAAACTCTTT
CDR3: CATWDPIYYKKLF

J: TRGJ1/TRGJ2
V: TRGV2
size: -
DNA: TGTGCCACCTGGGACGCGCCGGAGAATTATTATAAGAAACTCTTT
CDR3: CATWDAPENYYKKLF

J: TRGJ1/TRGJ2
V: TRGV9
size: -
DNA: TGTGCCTTGTGGGAGACCCGAGATTATTATAAGAAACTCTTT
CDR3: CALWETRDYYKKLF

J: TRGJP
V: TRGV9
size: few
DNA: TGTGCCTTGTGGGAGGTGGGGGAGGAGTTGGGCAAAAAAATCAAGGTATTT
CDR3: CALWEVGEELGKKIKVF

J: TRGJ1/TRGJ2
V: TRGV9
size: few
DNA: TGTGCCTCGTGCTCGGATAAGAAACTCTTT
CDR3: CASCSDKKLF

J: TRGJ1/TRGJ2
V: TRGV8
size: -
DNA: TGTGCCACCTGGAACTATAAGAAACTCTTT
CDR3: CATWNYKKLF

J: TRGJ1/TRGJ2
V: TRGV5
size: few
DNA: TGTGCCACCTGGGACAGGCCCTTTCACCCTAAGAATCTCTTT
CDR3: CATWDRPFHPKNLF

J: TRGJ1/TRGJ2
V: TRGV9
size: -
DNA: TGTGCCTTGTGGGAGTCTAATTATTATAAGAAACTCTTT
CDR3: CALWESNYYKKLF

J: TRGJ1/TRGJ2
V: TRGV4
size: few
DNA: TGTGCCACCTGGGATGGGCCTCTGAATTATTATAAGAAACTCTTT
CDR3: CATWDGPLNYYKKLF

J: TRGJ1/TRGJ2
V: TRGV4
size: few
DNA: TGTGCCACCTGGGATGGCTGGCAATATAAGAAACTCTTT
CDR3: CATWDGWQYKKLF

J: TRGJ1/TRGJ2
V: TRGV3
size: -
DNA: TGTGCCACCTGGGACAGGCCCCAGAAACTCTTT
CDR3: CATWDRPQKLF

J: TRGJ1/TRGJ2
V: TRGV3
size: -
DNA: TGTGCCACCTGGGACACCCGCGATTATAAGAAACTCTTT
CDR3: CATWDTRDYKKLF

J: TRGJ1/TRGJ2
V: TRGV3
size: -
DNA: TGTGCCACCTGGGACAGGCCTGTTTATAAGAAACTCTTT
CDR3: CATWDRPVYKKLF

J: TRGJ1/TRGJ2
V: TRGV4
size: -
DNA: TGTGCCACCTGGGATGGGGACGGAGATTATAAGAAACTCTTT
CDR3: CATWDGDGDYKKLF

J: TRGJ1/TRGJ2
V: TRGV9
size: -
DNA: TGTGCCTTGTGGGAGTTCGCTTATTATAAGAAACTCTTT
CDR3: CALWEFAYYKKLF

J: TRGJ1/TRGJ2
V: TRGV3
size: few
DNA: TGTGCCACCTGGGACATCTTCGCTAAGAAACTCTTT
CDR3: CATWDIFAKKLF

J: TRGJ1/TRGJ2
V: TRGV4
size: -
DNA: TGTGCCACCTGGGATAACTATAAGAAACTCTTT
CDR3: CATWDNYKKLF

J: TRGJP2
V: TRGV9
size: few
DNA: TGTGCCTTGTGGGAGGCCACATCCAAATATAGTAGTGATTGGATCAAGACGTTT
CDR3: CALWEATSKYSSDWIKTF

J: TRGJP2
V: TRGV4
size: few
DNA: TGTGCCACCTGGGATGGGTCCTGGATCAAGACGTTT
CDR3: CATWDGSWIKTF

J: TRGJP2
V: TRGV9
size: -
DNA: TGTGCCTTGTGGGAGGTGCTTTTCAGTAGTGATTGGATCAAGACGTTT
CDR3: CALWEVLFSSDWIKTF

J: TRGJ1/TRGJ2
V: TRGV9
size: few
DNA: TGTGCCTTGTGGGAGGTCCCACCTCCTTATTATAAGAAACTCTTT
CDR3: CALWEVPPPYYKKLF

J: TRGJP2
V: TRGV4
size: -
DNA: TGTGCCACCTGGGATGGGGGCCCTGGTAGTGATTGGATCAAGACGTTT
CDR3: CATWDGGPGSDWIKTF

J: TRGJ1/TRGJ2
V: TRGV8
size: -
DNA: TGTGCCACCTGGGAGATGAATTATTATAAGAAACTCTTT
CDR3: CATWEMNYYKKLF

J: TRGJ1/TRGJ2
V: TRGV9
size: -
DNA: TGTGCCTTGTGGGAGGGAGCGAATTATTATAAGAAACTCTTT
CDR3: CALWEGANYYKKLF

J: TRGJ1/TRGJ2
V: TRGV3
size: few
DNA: TGTGCCACCTGGGACAGGCCCTTCAGTTATTATAAGAAACTCTTT
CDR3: CATWDRPFSYYKKLF

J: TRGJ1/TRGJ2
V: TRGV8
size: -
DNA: TGTGCCACCTGGGACGAACGTTATTATAAGAAACTCTTT
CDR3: CATWDERYYKKLF

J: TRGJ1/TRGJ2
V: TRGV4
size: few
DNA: TGTGCCATCTGGGATGGGCTTAAGAAACTCTTT
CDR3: CAIWDGLKKLF

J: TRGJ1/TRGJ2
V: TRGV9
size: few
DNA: TGTGCCTTGTGGGAGGTGAAGGGATATTATAAGAAACTCTTT
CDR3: CALWEVKGYYKKLF

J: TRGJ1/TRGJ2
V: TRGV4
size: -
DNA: TGTGCCACCTGGGATGGGAAGAAACTCTTT
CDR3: CATWDGKKLF

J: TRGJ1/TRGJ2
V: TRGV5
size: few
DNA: TGTGCCACCTGGGACAGGCGTGGCTATAAGAAACTCTTT
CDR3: CATWDRRGYKKLF

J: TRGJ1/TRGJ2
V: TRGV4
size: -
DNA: TGTGCCACCTGGGAGCGGGCCAATGATTATAAGAAACTCTTT
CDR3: CATWERANDYKKLF

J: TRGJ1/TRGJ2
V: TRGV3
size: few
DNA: TGTGCCACCTGGGACATAAGGTATAAGAAACTCTTT
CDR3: CATWDIRYKKLF

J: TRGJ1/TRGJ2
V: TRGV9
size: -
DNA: TGTGCCTTGTGGGAGGTGCATCGCCTCAATTATAAGAAACTATTT
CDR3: CALWEVHRLNYKKLF

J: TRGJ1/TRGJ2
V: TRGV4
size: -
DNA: TGTGCCACCTGGGATGGACTCCCCATTGCGGCGAATTATTATAAGAAACTCTTT
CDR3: CATWDGLPIAANYYKKLF

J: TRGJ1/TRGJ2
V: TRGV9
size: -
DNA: TGTGCCTTGTGGGAGGTGCACTCGGTATATAAGAAACTCTTT
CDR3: CALWEVHSVYKKLF

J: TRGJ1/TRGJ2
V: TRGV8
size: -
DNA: TGTGCCACCTGGGATGATCGTTATAAGAAACTCTTT
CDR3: CATWDDRYKKLF

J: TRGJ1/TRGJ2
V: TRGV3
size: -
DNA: TGTGCCACCTGGGACAGGATCGCTTATTATAAGAAACTCTTT
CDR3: CATWDRIAYYKKLF

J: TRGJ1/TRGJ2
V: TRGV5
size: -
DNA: TGTGCCACCGGGGACAGGCCTACGAAACTCTTT
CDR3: CATGDRPTKLF

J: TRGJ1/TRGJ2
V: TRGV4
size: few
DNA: TGTGCCACCTGGGATGGTATAGGCTATAAGAAACTCTTT
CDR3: CATWDGIGYKKLF

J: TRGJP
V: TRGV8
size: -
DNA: TGTGCCACCTGGGATATGGCTCAAGAGTTGGGCAAAAAAATCAAGGTATTT
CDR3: CATWDMAQELGKKIKVF

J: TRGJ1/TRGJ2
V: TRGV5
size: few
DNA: TGTGCCACCTGGGACAGGACCGTGTATTATAAGAAACTATTT
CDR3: CATWDRTVYYKKLF

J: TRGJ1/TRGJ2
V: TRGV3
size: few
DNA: TGTGCCACCTGGGACGGTCTCCTTTATAAGAAACTCTTT
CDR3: CATWDGLLYKKLF

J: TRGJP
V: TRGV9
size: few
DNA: TGTGCCTTGTGGGAGGTGCGGCTGAAAGAGTTGGGCAAAAAAATCAAGGTATTT
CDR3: CALWEVRLKELGKKIKVF

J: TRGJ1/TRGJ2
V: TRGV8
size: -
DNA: TGTGCCACCTGGGTTCGTCTCCCCATGAAACTCTTT
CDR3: CATWVRLPMKLF

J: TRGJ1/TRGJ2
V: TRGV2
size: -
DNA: TGTGCCACCTGGGACAGGCACGGTTTGAAGCTCTTT
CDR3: CATWDRHGLKLF

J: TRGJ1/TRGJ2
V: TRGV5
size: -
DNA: TGTGCCACCTGGGACAGGCATAATTCGAATTATTATAAGAAACTCTTT
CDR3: CATWDRHNSNYYKKLF

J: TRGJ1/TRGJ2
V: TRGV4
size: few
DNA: TGTGCCACCTGGGATATTTCGTCATTCCATTATAAGAAACTCTTT
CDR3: CATWDISSFHYKKLF

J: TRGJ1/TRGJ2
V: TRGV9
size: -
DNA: TGTGCCTTGTGGGGCTATTATAAGAAACTCTTT
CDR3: CALWGYYKKLF